This paragraph covers one T cell receptor (beta chain) sequence. There are a few counts of this clonotype. It lacks a known antigen. No per-base quality is available; no much larger clone lies one base away. To demonstrate the VDJtools post-analysis software, TCR beta repertoires were profiled from the peripheral blood of more than ten young patients with multiple sclerosis. Multiple sclerosis patients were children and adolescents aged roughly 6 to 17 years. Inclusive of the bounding cysteine and phenylalanine, the CDR3 is 14 residues long. Left in the record is the CDR3 DNA by itself, 42 bases read in frame from the first base. As encoded in the germline V gene, CDR1 is KGHSH while CDR2 is LQKENI. V lost 0 bases and J lost 4 bases; the stretch between them is 9 bases long. The data belong to a study of post-analysis software for immune sequencing data (dated by TCRdb to about 2015). General notes on the study: Relapsing-remitting, secondary progressive and progressive-relapsing multiple sclerosis were recorded as disease courses, and subtype annotation was lacking for some patients. Patient repertoires were compared against about twelve previously published healthy control repertoires from donors aged about 6 to 28 years. A subset of samples was prepared in parallel using single-end sample barcoding, then pooled and co-amplified after Illumina adapter ligation.

The investigation overall reported the following: Strong co-clustering of samples prepared in the same batch was shown by direct clustering with F measure, prompting a batch-effect correction. Significantly lower normalized Chao1 diversity was found in multiple sclerosis patients than in controls, suggesting substantial peripheral T-cell clonal expansion. The control group was slightly older than the multiple sclerosis patient group. Significantly higher frequencies in patients than in controls were found for a few TRBV segments, including TRBV5-6, TRBV5-1 and TRBV20-1.

Library preparation employed PCR. Sequencing was performed on an Illumina HiSeq 2500. Unique molecular identifiers were incorporated into TCR beta cDNA libraries to reduce PCR and sequencing biases. Roughly 0.5 million cDNA molecules were obtained per 1 to 10 million input T cells, so each molecule approximated one T cell. Patient libraries were prepared and sequenced with the same protocol used for the earlier healthy control dataset. Within a given batch, samples were prepared together, multiplexed and sequenced on the same HiSeq lane. In the authors' own workflow: MIGEC handled the raw barcoded reads, throwing out single-read molecular identifier groups before consensus assembly and CDR3 extraction. VDJtools was used for post-analysis of the clonotype tables, and diversity was normalized by down-sampling every dataset to the size of the smallest sample. In repertoire overlap clustering, CDR3 amino acid sequences, but not nucleotide sequences, were matched to correct batch-related cross-sample contamination. Using fastp at Q25 and MiXCR, TCRdb reprocessed the public reads and kept productive beta chains. Each entry merges the rows of one CDR3 protein and shows their most common DNA and genes. The V and J calls reflect TCRdb's pipeline rather than the authors' work. Here the sample has 430,000 or so distinct CDR3 sequences; 39% occur a single time. The ten largest account for 7.6% of the sample.

This sequence originates from a girl between 2 and 10 years old with multiple sclerosis. Sample: blood. The rearranged chain carries TRBV18 and TRBJ2-5, with TRBD1 perhaps the D gene, on 5 matching bases. In nucleotides, the sequence is TGTGCCAGCTCACCACCAGGGGTGGGAGAGACCCAGTACTTC. This encodes CASSPPGVGETQYF.